This is a list of T cell receptor beta chains from one sample in a study of OX40 agonist ivuxolimab in advanced cancers. Assay used: immunoSEQ multiplex PCR; TCRdb lists only in-frame clones, some missing. The sample lists some 48,000 clones; about 75% were seen once. Sequences were derived from CD4+ or CD8+ T cells sorted from blood, sampled in a trial of the OX40 agonist ivuxolimab. The receptors derive from an adult with an advanced solid tumor such as melanoma, head and neck, liver or kidney cancer. The CDR3 runs from the conserved cysteine through the conserved F or W. A D gene is named only where the DNA matches it firmly. A row's size may be missing; if present it is once, few, many or a size class.

TRBJ1-2,TRBV5-1,NA,NA,CASSLGDGNYGYTF,TGCGCCAGCAGCTTGGGGGACGGGAACTATGGCTACACCTTC
TRBJ2-2,TRBV21-1,NA,once,CASNEQGATGELFF,TGTGCCAGCAATGAGCAGGGGGCAACCGGGGAGCTGTTTTTT
TRBJ1-5,TRBV7-2,NA,few,CASSDRFNQPQHF,TGTGCCAGCAGCGACAGATTTAATCAGCCCCAGCATTTT
TRBJ1-2,TRBV4-3,TRBD1,NA,CASSPLGQGEDYGYTF,TGCGCCAGCAGCCCGTTGGGGCAGGGGGAGGACTATGGCTACACCTTC
TRBJ1-1,TRBV6-4,TRBD1,NA,CASSRDRGFEAFF,TGTGCCAGCAGTCGGGACAGGGGATTTGAAGCTTTCTTT
TRBJ2-2,TRBV7-8,NA,NA,CASSLGVGELFF,TGTGCCAGCAGCTTAGGAGTGGGGGAGCTGTTTTTT
TRBJ1-5,TRBV2,NA,NA,CASSERSTNSNQPQHF,TGTGCCAGCAGTGAACGGAGTACTAATAGCAATCAGCCCCAGCATTTT
TRBJ1-1,TRBV29-1,NA,NA,CSVEGSHTEAFF,TGCAGCGTTGAGGGCAGCCACACTGAAGCTTTCTTT
TRBJ2-1,TRBV5-4,NA,NA,CASSFSNEQFF,TGTGCCAGCAGCTTCAGCAATGAGCAGTTCTTC
TRBJ2-1,TRBV6-1,TRBD1,NA,CASRSLGQGISEQFF,TGTGCCAGCAGATCATTGGGACAGGGAATCAGTGAGCAGTTCTTC
TRBJ2-7,TRBV6-6,TRBD2,NA,CASSREGLSYEQYF,TGTGCCAGCAGCCGAGAGGGACTATCCTACGAGCAGTACTTC
TRBJ2-7,TRBV18,TRBD1,few,CASSITGDEQYF,TGTGCCAGCTCGATTACAGGGGACGAGCAGTACTTC
TRBJ2-1,TRBV27,TRBD1,NA,CASRQGQGSYNEQFF,TGTGCCAGCAGACAGGGACAGGGAAGCTACAATGAGCAGTTCTTC
TRBJ1-4,TRBV10-1,NA,NA,CASIERSGGPLSDEKLFF,TGCGCCAGCATTGAGAGGTCCGGGGGCCCCTTATCGGATGAAAAACTGTTTTTT